The T cell receptor beta chain under discussion was sequenced for a study of blood T cell repertoires in COVID-19. Study summary: Some COVID-19 samples were acute and others convalescent; all came from the United States, Italy and Spain.

Clones were read by immunoSEQ multiplex PCR, and TCRdb kept only the in-frame ones, dropping some. This table holds around 110,000 clones, 86% found once. The CDR3 spans 15 residues. The V gene lost 4 bases and the J gene lost 4 bases, with 16 bases spanning the gap. The germline V gene has CDR1 SGHAT and CDR2 FQNNGV. The source material was peripheral blood. The clonotype comes from a man aged 35-49 years with acute or convalescent COVID-19. The chain couples TRBV11-2 to TRBJ1-2; no firm D call. CDR3 sequence reads: CASSSRATSPYGYTF. The DNA for the CDR3 is TGTGCCAGCAGCTCCCGAGCCACTTCCCCCTATGGCTACACCTTC.